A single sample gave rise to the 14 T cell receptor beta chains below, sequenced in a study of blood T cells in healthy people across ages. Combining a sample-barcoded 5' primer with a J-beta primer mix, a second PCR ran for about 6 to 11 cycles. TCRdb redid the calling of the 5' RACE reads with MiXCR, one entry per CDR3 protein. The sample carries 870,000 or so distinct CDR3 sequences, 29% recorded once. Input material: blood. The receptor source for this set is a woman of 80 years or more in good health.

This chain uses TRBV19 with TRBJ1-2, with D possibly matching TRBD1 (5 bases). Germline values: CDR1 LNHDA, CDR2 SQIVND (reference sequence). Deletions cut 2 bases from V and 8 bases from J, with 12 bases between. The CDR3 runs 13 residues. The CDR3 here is CASSILGVSGYTF. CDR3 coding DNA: TGTGCCAGTAGTATATTGGGGGTAAGCGGCTACACCTTC.

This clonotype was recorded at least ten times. The CDR3 DNA reads as TGTGCCAGCAGCCCGTCCGGGACAGGCTATGGCTACACCTTC. Encoded protein: CASSPSGTGYGYTF. V is TRBV7-2 and J is TRBJ1-2; 8 nucleotides align to TRBD1. The V and J ends lost 5 bases and 4 bases, in that order; junction bases with no gene match: 6. The CDR3 spans 14 residues. The germline gives CDR1 SGHTA, CDR2 FQGNSA.

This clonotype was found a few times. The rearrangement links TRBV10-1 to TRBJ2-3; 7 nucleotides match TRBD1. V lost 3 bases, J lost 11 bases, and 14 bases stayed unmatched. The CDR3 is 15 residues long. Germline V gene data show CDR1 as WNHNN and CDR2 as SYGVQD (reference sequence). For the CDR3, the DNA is TGCGCCAGCAGTGAAACAGGGGTTCTCCCCAGTAGGCAGTATTTT. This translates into CASSETGVLPSRQYF.

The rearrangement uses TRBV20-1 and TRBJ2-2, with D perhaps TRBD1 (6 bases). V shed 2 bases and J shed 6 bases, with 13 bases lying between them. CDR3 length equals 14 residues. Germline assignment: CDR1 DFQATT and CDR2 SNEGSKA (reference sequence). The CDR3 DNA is TGCAGTGCTAGACCCACAGGGTCCCCCGGGGAGCTGTTTTTT. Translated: CSARPTGSPGELFF.

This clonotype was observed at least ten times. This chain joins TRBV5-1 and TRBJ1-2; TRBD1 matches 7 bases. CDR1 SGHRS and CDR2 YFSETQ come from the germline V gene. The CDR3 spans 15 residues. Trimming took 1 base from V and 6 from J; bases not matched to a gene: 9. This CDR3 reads CASSLSRGANDGYTF. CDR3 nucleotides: TGCGCCAGCAGCTTGAGCAGGGGGGCGAACGATGGCTACACCTTC.

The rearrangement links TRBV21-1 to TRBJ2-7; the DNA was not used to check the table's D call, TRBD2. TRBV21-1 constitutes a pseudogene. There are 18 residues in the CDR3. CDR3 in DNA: TGTGCCAGCAGCAAAACTAGCGGGGGGCGGAATGGGAATAATGAGCAGTACTTC. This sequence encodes CASSKTSGGRNGNNEQYF.

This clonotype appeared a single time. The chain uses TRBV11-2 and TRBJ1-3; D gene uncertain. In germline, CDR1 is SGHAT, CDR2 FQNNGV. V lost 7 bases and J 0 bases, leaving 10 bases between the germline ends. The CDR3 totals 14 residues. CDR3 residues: CASTPVGSGNTIYF. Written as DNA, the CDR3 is TGTGCCAGCACCCCAGTGGGCTCTGGAAACACCATATATTTT.

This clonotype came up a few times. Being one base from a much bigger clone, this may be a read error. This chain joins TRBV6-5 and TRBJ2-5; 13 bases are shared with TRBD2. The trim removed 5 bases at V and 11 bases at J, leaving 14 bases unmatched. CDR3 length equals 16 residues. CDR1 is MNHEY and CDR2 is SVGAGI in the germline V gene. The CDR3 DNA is TGTGCCAGCAGTCCTACTAGCGGGGGGGCCCGTAATGAGCAGTACTTC. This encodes CASSPTSGGARNEQYF.

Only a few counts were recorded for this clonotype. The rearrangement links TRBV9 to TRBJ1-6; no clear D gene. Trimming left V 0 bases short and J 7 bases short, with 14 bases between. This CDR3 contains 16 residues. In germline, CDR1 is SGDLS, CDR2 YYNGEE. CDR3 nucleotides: TGTGCCAGCAGCGTAGGGCCTCTGGGAGGGAATTCACCCCTCCACTTT. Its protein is CASSVGPLGGNSPLHF. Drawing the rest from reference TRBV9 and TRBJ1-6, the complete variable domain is DSGVTQTPKHLITATGQRVTLRCSPRSGDLSVYWYQQSLDQGLQFLIQYYNGEERAKGNILERFSAQQFPDLHSELNLSSLELGDSALYFCASSVGPLGGNSPLHFGNGTRLTVT.

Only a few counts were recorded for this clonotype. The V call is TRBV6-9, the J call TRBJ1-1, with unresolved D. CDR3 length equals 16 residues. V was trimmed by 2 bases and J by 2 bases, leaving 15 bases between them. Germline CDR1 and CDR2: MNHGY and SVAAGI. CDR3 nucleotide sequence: TGTGCCAGCAGTTATAACCAACGGAGAACAAACACTGAAGCTTTCTTT. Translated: CASSYNQRRTNTEAFF.

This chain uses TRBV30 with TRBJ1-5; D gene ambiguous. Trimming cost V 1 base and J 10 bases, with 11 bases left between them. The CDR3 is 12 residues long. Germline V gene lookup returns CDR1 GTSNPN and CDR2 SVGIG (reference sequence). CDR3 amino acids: CAWSEGFTPQHF. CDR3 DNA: TGTGCCTGGAGTGAGGGATTCACCCCCCAGCATTTT.

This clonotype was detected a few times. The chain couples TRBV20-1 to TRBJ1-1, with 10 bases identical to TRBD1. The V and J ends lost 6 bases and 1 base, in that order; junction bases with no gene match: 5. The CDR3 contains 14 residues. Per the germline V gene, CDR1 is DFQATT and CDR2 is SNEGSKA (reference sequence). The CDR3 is CSAWTGGKNTEAFF. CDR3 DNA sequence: TGCAGTGCGTGGACAGGGGGAAAGAACACTGAAGCTTTCTTT.

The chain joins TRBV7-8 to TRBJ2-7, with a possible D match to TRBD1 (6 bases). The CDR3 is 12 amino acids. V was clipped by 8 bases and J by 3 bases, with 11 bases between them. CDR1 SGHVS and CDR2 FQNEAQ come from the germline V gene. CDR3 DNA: TGTGCCAGCGGGAAGGACAGCTACGAGCAGTACTTC. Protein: CASGKDSYEQYF. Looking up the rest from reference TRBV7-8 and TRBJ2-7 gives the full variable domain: GAGVSQSPRYKVAKRGQDVALRCDPISGHVSLFWYQQALGQGPEFLTYFQNEAQLDKSGLPSDRFFAERPEGSVSTLKIQRTQQEDSAVYLCASGKDSYEQYFGPGTRLTVT.

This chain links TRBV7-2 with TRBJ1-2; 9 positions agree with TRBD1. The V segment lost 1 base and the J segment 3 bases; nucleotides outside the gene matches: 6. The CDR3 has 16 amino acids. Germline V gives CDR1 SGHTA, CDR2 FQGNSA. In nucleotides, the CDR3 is TGTGCCAGCAGCTTAGTCGGACAGGGGAAATACTATGGCTACACCTTC. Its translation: CASSLVGQGKYYGYTF.